This record concerns one TCR beta chain sequence. The V segment lost 3 bases and the J segment 1 base; nucleotides outside the gene matches: 4. Germline lookup yields CDR1 KGHSH and CDR2 LQKENI. CDR3 length: 15 amino acids. In the original workflow: Reference gene primers were amplified, and this amplification served to estimate nucleated cell counts. Method: immunoSEQ multiplex PCR; TCRdb's copy keeps in-frame clones and lacks some. V and J calls and clone size follow that table, whereas D and trimming were derived from the DNA. The table records more than 150,000 clones, over 80% of them present only once. The data were taken from a study of blood T cell repertoires in COVID-19. Study background: Acute-phase and convalescent COVID-19 samples originated in the United States, Italy and Spain. In each case, the material was cDNA or gDNA derived from T cells, B-cell-depleted T cells, or PBMCs.

The specimen was peripheral blood. This clonotype was sampled from a woman aged 60-70 years with acute or convalescent COVID-19. V usage is TRBV18 and J usage is TRBJ1-1; TRBD1 matches at 8 bases. The CDR3 reads CASSPSGQGNTEAFF. DNA of the CDR3: TGTGCCAGCTCACCTTCTGGACAGGGGAACACTGAAGCTTTCTTT.